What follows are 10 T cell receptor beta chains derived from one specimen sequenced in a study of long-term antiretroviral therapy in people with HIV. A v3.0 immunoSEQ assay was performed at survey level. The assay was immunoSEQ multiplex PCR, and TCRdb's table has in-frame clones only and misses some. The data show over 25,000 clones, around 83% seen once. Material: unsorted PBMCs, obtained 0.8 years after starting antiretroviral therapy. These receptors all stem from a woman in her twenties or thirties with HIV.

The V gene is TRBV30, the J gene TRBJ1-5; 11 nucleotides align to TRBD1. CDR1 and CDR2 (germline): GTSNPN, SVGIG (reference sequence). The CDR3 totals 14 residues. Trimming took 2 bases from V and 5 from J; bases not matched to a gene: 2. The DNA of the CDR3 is TGTGCCTGGAGTAAGGGACAGGGGGATCAGCCCCAGCATTTT. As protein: CAWSKGQGDQPQHF.

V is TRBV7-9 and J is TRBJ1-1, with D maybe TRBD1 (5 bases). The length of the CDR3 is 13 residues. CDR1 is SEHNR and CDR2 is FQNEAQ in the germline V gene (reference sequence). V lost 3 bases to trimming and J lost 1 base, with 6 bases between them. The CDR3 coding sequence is TGTGCCAGCAGCTTGGGGACGAACACTGAAGCTTTCTTT. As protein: CASSLGTNTEAFF.

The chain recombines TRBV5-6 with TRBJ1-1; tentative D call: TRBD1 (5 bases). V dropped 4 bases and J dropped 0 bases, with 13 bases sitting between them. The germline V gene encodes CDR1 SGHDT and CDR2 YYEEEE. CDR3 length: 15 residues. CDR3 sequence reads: CASSNYFRVNTEAFF. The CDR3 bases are TGTGCCAGCAGCAACTACTTCAGGGTGAACACTGAAGCTTTCTTT.

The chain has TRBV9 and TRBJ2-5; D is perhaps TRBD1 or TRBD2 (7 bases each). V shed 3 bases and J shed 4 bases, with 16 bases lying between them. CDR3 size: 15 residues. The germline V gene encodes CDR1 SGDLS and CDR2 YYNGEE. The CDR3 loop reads CASSGQGGGGETQYF. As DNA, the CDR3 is TGTGCCAGCAGCGGCCAGGGGGGCGGGGGAGAGACCCAGTACTTC.

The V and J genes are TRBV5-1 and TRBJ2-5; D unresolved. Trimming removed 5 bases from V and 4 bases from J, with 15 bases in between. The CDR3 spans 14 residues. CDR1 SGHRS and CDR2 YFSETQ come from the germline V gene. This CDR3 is CASRVDPYVETQYF. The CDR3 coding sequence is TGCGCCAGCAGGGTGGACCCGTACGTAGAGACCCAGTACTTC.

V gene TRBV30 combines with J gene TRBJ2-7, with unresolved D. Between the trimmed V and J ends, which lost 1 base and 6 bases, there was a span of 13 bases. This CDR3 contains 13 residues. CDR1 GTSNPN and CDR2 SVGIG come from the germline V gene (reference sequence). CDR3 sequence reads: CAWSAQPTREQYV. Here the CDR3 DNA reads TGTGCCTGGAGTGCACAGCCAACCCGCGAGCAGTACGTC.

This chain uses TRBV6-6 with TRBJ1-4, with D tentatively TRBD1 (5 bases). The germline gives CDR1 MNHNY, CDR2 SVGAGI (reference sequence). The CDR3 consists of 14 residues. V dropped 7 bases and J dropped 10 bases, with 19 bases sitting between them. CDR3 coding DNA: TGTGCCAGCACCCCCATGGGGGTTGTCGGAAAACTGTTTTTT. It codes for CASTPMGVVGKLFF.

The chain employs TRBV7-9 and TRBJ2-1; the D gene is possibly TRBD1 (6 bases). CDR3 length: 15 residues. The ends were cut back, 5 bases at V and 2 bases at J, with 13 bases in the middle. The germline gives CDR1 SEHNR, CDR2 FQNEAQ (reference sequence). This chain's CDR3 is CASSVGQTPYNEQFF. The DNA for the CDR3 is TGTGCCAGCAGCGTCGGACAGACCCCCTACAATGAGCAGTTCTTC.

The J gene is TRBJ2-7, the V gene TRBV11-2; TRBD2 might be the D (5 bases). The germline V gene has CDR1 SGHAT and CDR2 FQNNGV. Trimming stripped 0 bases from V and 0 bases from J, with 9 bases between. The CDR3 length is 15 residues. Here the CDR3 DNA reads TGTGCCAGCAGCTTAGATCTAACTAGCTCCTACGAGCAGTACGTC. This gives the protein CASSLDLTSSYEQYV.

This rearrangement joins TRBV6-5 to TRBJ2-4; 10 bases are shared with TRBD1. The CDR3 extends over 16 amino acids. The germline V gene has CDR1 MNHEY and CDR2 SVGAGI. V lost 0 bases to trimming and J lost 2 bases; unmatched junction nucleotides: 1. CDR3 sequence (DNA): TGTGCCAGCAGTTACTCGACAGGGGGCACCAAAAACATTCAGTACTTC. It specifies CASSYSTGGTKNIQYF.